This is a list of T cell receptor beta chains from one sample in a study of vaccination and CD4 T cells after COVID-19. TCRdb re-called the PCR reads with MiXCR, one entry per CDR3 protein. The profile covers more than 9,500 distinct CDR3 sequences, with roughly 80% appearing a single time and about a tenth taken by the ten largest. Their antigen targets remain unknown. Sequencing was performed on CD4+ T cells from blood, cultured in vitro. The source of these receptors is a human donor who had recovered from COVID-19. The CDR3 runs from the conserved cysteine through the conserved F or W. A D gene is named only where the DNA matches it firmly. A clone size is listed for some rows: how often the clone was seen (once, few, many), or a class if it is expanded.

D gene	V gene	J gene	clone size	CDR3 DNA	CDR3 protein
-	TRBV20-1	TRBJ2-2	-	TGCAGTGCTTTGGACACGAACACCGGGGAGCTGTTTTTT	CSALDTNTGELFF
-	TRBV12-3/TRBV12-4	TRBJ1-5	-	TGTGCCAGCAGTTTCGGGACACAAATAGCAAGGCCCCAGCATTTT	CASSFGTQIARPQHF
TRBD2	TRBV24-1	TRBJ2-7	-	TGTGCCACCAGGGCTAGCGGGAGTGGGAACGAGCAGTACTTC	CATRASGSGNEQYF
-	TRBV5-1	TRBJ2-2	-	TGCGCCAGCAGCTTGGCGGCCCAGGAGCTGTTTTTT	CASSLAAQELFF
TRBD2	TRBV7-8	TRBJ2-1	few	TGTGCCAGCAGCTTCCTAGCGGGGGCCTACAATGAGCAGTTCTTC	CASSFLAGAYNEQFF
-	TRBV2	TRBJ2-5	-	TGTGCCAGCCTTCGGCAGGGCGGAGAGACCCAGTACTTC	CASLRQGGETQYF
-	TRBV6-2/TRBV6-3	TRBJ1-5	-	TGTGCCAGCAGTTACGGGGTTCAGCCCCAGCATTTT	CASSYGVQPQHF
-	TRBV7-2	TRBJ1-1	-	TGTGCCAGCAGCGTCGAGGGGCTTATAGCTTTCTTT	CASSVEGLIAFF
TRBD1	TRBV10-2	TRBJ1-1	-	TGCGCCAGCCTAGGTCGGAACAGGGGGGACACTGAAGCTTTCTTT	CASLGRNRGDTEAFF
-	TRBV2	TRBJ1-5	-	TGTGCCAGCAGTGAATTGTCGGGAAATCAGCCCCAGCATTTT	CASSELSGNQPQHF
-	TRBV27	TRBJ2-3	-	TGTGCCAGCAGACCACGACCCCTTAGCACAGATACGCAGTATTTT	CASRPRPLSTDTQYF
TRBD2	TRBV12-3/TRBV12-4	TRBJ2-7	-	TGTGCCAGCAGGCGGACTAGCGGGGGTTACGAGCAGTACTTC	CASRRTSGGYEQYF
-	TRBV7-9	TRBJ2-3	-	TGTGCCAGCAGCCAGACAGTGGGTACCACAGATACGCAGTATTTT	CASSQTVGTTDTQYF
-	TRBV23-1	TRBJ1-5	-	TGCGCCAGCAGTTTGGATCAGCCCCAGCATTTT	CASSLDQPQHF
TRBD2	TRBV5-4	TRBJ2-5	-	TGTGCCAGCAGTCTTCTCGGACTAGCGGGGATAGAGACCCAGTACTTC	CASSLLGLAGIETQYF
-	TRBV19	TRBJ1-5	-	TGTGCCAGTAGCAGTTTTGTCGGGGTTCAGCCCCAGCATTTT	CASSSFVGVQPQHF
-	TRBV29-1	TRBJ2-7	-	TGCAGCGTTGATAAAAAGGGAACCAACGAGCAGTACTTC	CSVDKKGTNEQYF
-	TRBV6-1	TRBJ1-2	medium-sized	TGTGCCAGCACCCCTAGTCGCGGGGGAATTTCCTATGGCTACACCTTC	CASTPSRGGISYGYTF
-	TRBV19	TRBJ1-5	-	TGTGCCAGTAGAAGGGCATCCAGCAATCAGCCCCAGCATTTT	CASRRASSNQPQHF
-	TRBV6-1	TRBJ2-2	-	TGTGCCAGCACCAGACAGCTTCGGAACACCGGGGAGCTGTTTTTT	CASTRQLRNTGELFF
TRBD2	TRBV27	TRBJ2-7	-	TGTGCCAGCAGTTCTGGCGGGGGGTACGAGCAGTACTTC	CASSSGGGYEQYF
-	TRBV2	TRBJ1-4	-	TGTGCCAGCAGTGAAGTCAGCACAAATGAAAAACTGTTTTTT	CASSEVSTNEKLFF
TRBD1	TRBV6-2/TRBV6-3	TRBJ2-3	-	TGTGCCAGCAGTTACTCGAAAAGGGGCCCAGGGGGCATAGCAGATACGCAGTATTTT	CASSYSKRGPGGIADTQYF
-	TRBV6-1	TRBJ2-7	-	TGTGCCAGCCTACGTGGGGATCCCCCATACGAGCAGTACTTC	CASLRGDPPYEQYF
TRBD1	TRBV12-3/TRBV12-4	TRBJ1-2	-	TGTGCCAGCAGTTTAGACAGGGGCTATGGCTACACCTTC	CASSLDRGYGYTF
-	TRBV6-5	TRBJ1-2	-	TGTGCCAGCAGTTACTCGGTTCTTAGGGGAGGTGACTATGGCTACACCTTC	CASSYSVLRGGDYGYTF
TRBD2	TRBV10-2	TRBJ2-1	-	TGCGCCAGCAACCCCCTAGCGGGAGAATACAATGAGCAGTTCTTC	CASNPLAGEYNEQFF
-	TRBV6-1	TRBJ1-3	few	TGTGCCAGCAGTGAACACCGGGCAGTGACTGGAAACACCATATATTTT	CASSEHRAVTGNTIYF
TRBD1	TRBV7-2	TRBJ1-4	-	TGTGCCAGCAGACGCCCGGGACAGGGTAATGAAAAACTGTTTTTT	CASRRPGQGNEKLFF
-	TRBV6-1	TRBJ1-3	-	TGTGCCAGCAGGAGCCTGGGGGTCTCTGGAAACACCATATATTTT	CASRSLGVSGNTIYF
-	TRBV6-1	TRBJ2-4	-	TGTGCCAGCATGTGGACGGGAATGAGGGACATTCAGTACTTC	CASMWTGMRDIQYF
TRBD1	TRBV2	TRBJ1-2	-	TGTGCCAGCAGCGCACAGACAGGGTCAGTCTATGGCTACACCTTC	CASSAQTGSVYGYTF
-	TRBV28	TRBJ2-3	-	TGTGCCAGCAGTTTATACCGGAATACGCAGTATTTT	CASSLYRNTQYF
TRBD1	TRBV5-4	TRBJ1-1	-	TGTGCCAGCAGCTTGAACAGGGGGCACACTGAAGCTTTCTTT	CASSLNRGHTEAFF
TRBD1	TRBV20-1	TRBJ1-2	-	TGCAGTGCGAAGTCACCGGGACAGGGGGGCTACACCTTC	CSAKSPGQGGYTF
-	TRBV7-2	TRBJ1-5	-	TGTGCCAGCAGCCTTGGGAAGAGTAGCAATCAGCCCCAGCATTTT	CASSLGKSSNQPQHF
-	TRBV20-1	TRBJ1-2	-	TGCAGTGCTAGCTCGGCACCAGACCTCTATGGCTACACCTTC	CSASSAPDLYGYTF
-	TRBV30	TRBJ2-1	once	TGTGCCTGGAGGCGCAGGGGTTTGGATGAGCAGTTCTTC	CAWRRRGLDEQFF
-	TRBV12-3/TRBV12-4	TRBJ1-5	-	TGTGCCAGCAGTTTGGAGCGGGGCAATCAGCCCCAGCATTTT	CASSLERGNQPQHF
-	TRBV7-8	TRBJ2-1	-	TGTGCCAGCAGCTTAGCGTCAAGAGGAGCCTACAATGAGCAGTTCTTC	CASSLASRGAYNEQFF
TRBD1	TRBV3-1	TRBJ1-2	-	TGTGCCAGCAGCCAAGATAGAAGGGGACAGGGCGGCGGCTACACCTTC	CASSQDRRGQGGGYTF
-	TRBV19	TRBJ2-2	-	TGTGCCAGTAGTATCTCGGGACCGAACACCGGGGAGCTGTTTTTT	CASSISGPNTGELFF
TRBD2	TRBV5-4	TRBJ2-7	-	TGTGCCAGCAGCCCCGGGGGACTAGCGGGCCGATCCACCTCCGGCGAGCAGTACTTC	CASSPGGLAGRSTSGEQYF
TRBD2	TRBV5-1	TRBJ2-7	-	TGCGCCAGCAGCCGAGGCGGGGCGGGAGTTTGGGACGAGCAGTACTTC	CASSRGGAGVWDEQYF
-	TRBV2	TRBJ2-3	-	TGTGCCAGCAGCCAGACTTCGTCAGATACGCAGTATTTT	CASSQTSSDTQYF
-	TRBV5-1	TRBJ2-1	-	TGCGCCAGCAGCTTGGTTCAGAATGAGCAGTTCTTC	CASSLVQNEQFF
-	TRBV20-1	TRBJ1-5	-	TGCAGTGCTACAGGATATAGCAATCAGCCCCAGCATTTT	CSATGYSNQPQHF
-	TRBV6-5	TRBJ1-5	-	TGTGCCAGCAGTTACAGGGGCAATCAGCCCCAGCATTTT	CASSYRGNQPQHF
-	TRBV20-1	TRBJ2-7	-	TGCAGTGCTAGAAAATCGGACCGGATCTCCTACGAGCAGTACTTC	CSARKSDRISYEQYF
TRBD2	TRBV27	TRBJ2-7	-	TGTGCCAGCATCCGGAGGCGGGGGGGCAAAGGCGAGCAGTACTTC	CASIRRRGGKGEQYF
TRBD2	TRBV14	TRBJ2-1	-	TGTGCCAGCAGCCAAGAGTGGCTAGCGGTCTACAATGAGCAGTTCTTC	CASSQEWLAVYNEQFF
TRBD2	TRBV12-3/TRBV12-4	TRBJ2-3	-	TGTGCCAGCAGTAAGACTAGCGGAATAGATACGCAGTATTTT	CASSKTSGIDTQYF
-	TRBV3-1	TRBJ2-5	-	TGTGCCAGCAGCCAAGGCGTCCAAGAGACCCAGTACTTC	CASSQGVQETQYF
-	TRBV20-1	TRBJ1-2	-	TGCAGTGCTAGAGATCTGAAGGGGCTGGGGTCTAACTATGGCTACACCTTC	CSARDLKGLGSNYGYTF
-	TRBV5-1	TRBJ2-7	-	TGCGCCAGCAGCTTGAGGGGGGCCTCCTACGAGCAGTACTTC	CASSLRGASYEQYF